A selection of T cell receptor beta chains follows, all from one sample in a study of beta chain features in type 1 diabetes. TCRdb's table, derived via immunoSEQ multiplex PCR, lists solely in-frame clones and lacks some. Seen here are almost 250,000 clones, approximately 14% observed once, and the top ten hold roughly 0.028%. The specimen sequenced was naive CD4+ T cells from blood. The receptors stem from a woman between 35 and 50 years old in good health. Each CDR3 is given with its conserved first and last residue. Where a row states a size, it is once, few, many or the class of an expanded clone; other rows omit it.

TRBV7-9	NA	CASSFETGSPLHF
TRBV29-1	few	CSVVQGVGSPLHF
TRBV7-2	NA	CASSSGDLAKNIQYF
TRBV19	few	CASSLSVSSYNEQFF
TRBV6-5	NA	CASRTDRVRNEQFF
TRBV19	NA	CASSPWDRGSYGYTF
TRBV5-1	few	CASSRTGQGKYEQYF
TRBV5-4	NA	CASSLRQVDSGNTIYF
TRBV5-4	NA	CASRTGGVDEQFF
TRBV12-5	few	CASGMGQAAYGYTF
TRBV9	few	CASSPRGGLAGGPGYNEQFF
TRBV10-3	NA	CAIRADRGRVETQYF
TRBV2	NA	CASSKGAAGNTIYF
TRBV5-6	NA	CAGALRGRQETQYF
TRBV7-9	few	CASSFRDNSYEQYF
TRBV13	NA	CASSFGRRDSPLHF
TRBV18	NA	CASTPRESGANVLTF
TRBV5-1	NA	CASSLGQSHSGNTIYF
TRBV5-1	few	CASSSAVASYEQYF
TRBV29-1	few	CSVEVQGTYEQYF
TRBV5-4	few	CASSLKGADTQYF
TRBV15	NA	CATSREPRTSGGYDEQFF
TRBV5-6	NA	CASSLFGGTRKETQYF
TRBV7-8	NA	CASIQSRLAGSNEQFF
TRBV6-5	few	CASSYSSTGKNTEAFF
TRBV18	NA	CASSRNPGQGNEQFF
TRBV10-3	NA	CAIGRLDSYNEQFF
TRBV7-2	few	CASSWRGTVGEKLFF